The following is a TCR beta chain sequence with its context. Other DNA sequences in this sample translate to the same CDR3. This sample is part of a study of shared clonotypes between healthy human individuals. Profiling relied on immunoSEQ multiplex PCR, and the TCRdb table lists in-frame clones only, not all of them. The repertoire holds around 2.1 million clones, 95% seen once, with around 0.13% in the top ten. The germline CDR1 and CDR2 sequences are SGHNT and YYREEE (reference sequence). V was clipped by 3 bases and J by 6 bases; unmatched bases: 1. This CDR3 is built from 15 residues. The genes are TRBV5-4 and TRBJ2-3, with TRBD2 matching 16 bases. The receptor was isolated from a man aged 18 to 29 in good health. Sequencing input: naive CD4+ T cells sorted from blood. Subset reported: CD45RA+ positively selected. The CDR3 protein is CASSSGLAGGDTQYF. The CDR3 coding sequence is TGTGCCAGCAGCTCGGGACTAGCGGGAGGGGATACGCAGTATTTT.